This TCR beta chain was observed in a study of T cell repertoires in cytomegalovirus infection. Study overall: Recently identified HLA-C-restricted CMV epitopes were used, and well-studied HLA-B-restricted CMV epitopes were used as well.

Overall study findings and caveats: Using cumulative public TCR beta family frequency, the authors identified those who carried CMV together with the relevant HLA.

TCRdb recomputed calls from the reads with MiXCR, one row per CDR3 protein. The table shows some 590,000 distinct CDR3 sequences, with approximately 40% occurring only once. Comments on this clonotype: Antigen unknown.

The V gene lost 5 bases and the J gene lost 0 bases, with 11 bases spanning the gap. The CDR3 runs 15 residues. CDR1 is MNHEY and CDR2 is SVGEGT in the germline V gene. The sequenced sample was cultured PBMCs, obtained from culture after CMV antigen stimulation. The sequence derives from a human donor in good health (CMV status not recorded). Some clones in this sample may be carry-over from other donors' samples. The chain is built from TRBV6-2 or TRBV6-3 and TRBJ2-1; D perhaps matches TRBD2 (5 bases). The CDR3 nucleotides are TGTGCCAGCAGTAAACTAGAATACTCCTACAATGAGCAGTTCTTC. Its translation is CASSKLEYSYNEQFF.